Listed here is a single T cell receptor beta chain. The data belong to a study of CD8 T cells in Susac syndrome. Germline values: CDR1 MGHDK, CDR2 SYGVNS. This CDR3 comprises 17 residues. Trimming removed 1 base from V and 0 bases from J, with 14 bases in between. The RNA, about 0.45 to 1 ug, was put through reverse transcription using random hexamers. The amplification used immunoSEQ multiplex PCR on TCR beta CDR3; it spanned 54 Vbeta and 13 Jbeta. Each CDR3 protein gets one entry after TCRdb re-called the immunoSEQ multiplex PCR reads with MiXCR. This table holds over 350,000 distinct CDR3 sequences, approximately 89% found once.

Sequencing was carried out using CD8+ T cells from PBMCs. This chain joins TRBV25-1 and TRBJ2-3; TRBD2 might be the D (5 bases). This clonotype was sampled from a human donor with multiple sclerosis. The chain's CDR3 is CASSELGLSESTDTQYF. The CDR3 coding sequence is TGTGCCAGCAGTGAATTAGGACTCTCGGAAAGCACAGATACGCAGTATTTT.